This T cell receptor (beta chain) was recovered during a study of tumor-infiltrating lymphocytes in primary liver carcinoma (dated by TCRdb to the late 2010s). About the full investigation: Surgical resection was performed in China between November 2015 and 2016 on about 5 patients with histopathologically diagnosed primary liver carcinoma. The five patients, three men and two women aged 30 to 69 years, had hepatocellular carcinoma (four) or combined HCC and intrahepatic cholangiocarcinoma (one). The five patients had tumors staged T1-T3 N0M0, with maximum diameters ranging from roughly 4.2 to 11 cm. Samples yielded roughly 3.5 to 7.13 million productive TCRbeta reads; read depth did not differ significantly between tissue types. The study combined TCRbeta repertoire sequencing, expression microarrays and whole-exome sequencing across five regions of each liver tumor, with adjacent normal tissue and blood. A total of some 35 specimens from 5 patients went through TCRbeta repertoire sequencing, namely 25 tumor regions, 5 adjacent noncancerous liver tissues and 5 peripheral blood samples. Repertoires from technical replicates were highly reproducible, with mean shared-clone rates roughly 0.87 and correlation coefficients above 0.95. What the authors observed across the whole study: Because only the TCR beta chain was sequenced and unpaired alpha chains were not captured, true repertoire diversity is likely underestimated. Consistent with antigen-driven expansion, pairs of tumor regions showed higher repertoire overlap (mean around 36%) than either tumor-adjacent pairs (about 17%) or tumor-blood pairs (roughly 14%). A significantly larger repertoire fraction was made up by the top 250 clones in tumors than in blood (p = 0.039). Only a few patients were included in the study, and the authors note that the findings should be validated in a larger study. Because the samples were bulk and unsorted, CD4+ and CD8+ T cell repertoires could not be compared.

Blood RNA was extracted from unsorted whole blood with TRIzol reagent; germline DNA came from the DNeasy Blood & Tissue kit. At the time of sampling, the patients were treatment-naive and had chronic HBV infection. Before surgery, four milliliters of peripheral blood were drawn into K2EDTA tubes. Starting from about 550 ng total RNA, TCRbeta-specific cDNA was produced by reverse transcription with a constant-region primer and ProtoScript II reverse transcriptase. Construction of the TCRbeta libraries relied on three nested rounds of multiplex PCR, following a slightly modified ARM-PCR procedure. Each of the first two PCR rounds ran for about 10 cycles and used multiplex TRBV1-TRBV30 forward primers together with a Cbeta reverse primer. Sample barcodes and Illumina adapters were attached in a final 25-cycle PCR using Deep VentR polymerase. Before sequencing, amplicons of 200-500 bp were gel-purified using a QIAquick gel extraction kit. An Illumina HiSeq 2500 was used to sequence the TCRbeta amplicons with 250-bp paired-end reads. Turning to the authors' computational methods: Trimmomatic v0.33 was used to quality-trim the reads, and FLASH v1.2.11 was used to merge paired reads so that full CDR3 sequences could be recovered. V, D and J germline segments were assigned to the rearranged TCRbeta sequences using MiGEC v1.2.1b. Clonotype statistics and Shannon-Wiener diversity indices were computed with VDJtools v1.0.0. Except for diversity analysis, only each sample's 250 most abundant clonotypes were used in subsequent analyses to reduce sampling bias. Starting from the raw public reads, TCRdb applied fastp trimming at Q25, assembled clones with MiXCR and retained in-frame beta chains. Merged by CDR3 protein, the rows form single entries marked with the most common genes and DNA. Here the V and J calls rest on TCRdb's processing, not on the authors' analysis. This sample gives approximately 340,000 distinct CDR3 sequences in total; about 61% of them show up just once. The leading ten clones occupy roughly 6.5% of the sample.

The CDR3 runs 13 amino acids, cysteine and phenylalanine included. Only the CDR3 part of the read is kept: 39 bases, read in frame from the first base. For CDR1 and CDR2, the germline V gene lists LGHNA and YSLEER. This clonotype appeared once. Its recognized antigen is unknown. At one boundary the junction diverges from the germline segment, which might be a read error. Sequenced sample: peripheral blood. This sequence originates from a man aged 35-49 years with primary liver carcinoma and hepatitis B virus infection. The chain links TRBV4-3 with TRBJ2-7; the D gene cannot be named for sure. The DNA is TGCGTCAGCAGTCAAGTCCGCGGCTACGAGCAGTACTTC. Its protein is CVSSQVRGYEQYF.